This is a list of T cell receptor beta chains from one sample in a study of T cell responses to AZD1222 COVID-19 vaccine. The data were produced by immunoSEQ multiplex PCR, yet TCRdb's version contains in-frame clones alone and is incomplete. The sample holds over 85,000 clones; around nine tenths are singletons and the top ten take about 13%. The material sequenced was peripheral blood, taken on day 0 of AZD1222 vaccination. All receptors derive from an adult in good health. The CDR3 runs from the conserved cysteine through the conserved F or W. D genes are given only for firm matches. Some rows mark clone size as missing; the rest say once, few, many or name a class of expanded clone.

length: 16; D: TRBD2; size: .; J: TRBJ2-3; V: TRBV9; CDR3: CASSGRAGGQGDTQYF; DNA: TGTGCCAGCAGCGGGAGAGCGGGAGGGCAGGGAGATACGCAGTATTTT
length: 13; D: .; size: .; J: TRBJ1-5; V: TRBV19; CDR3: CASSIGANQPQHF; DNA: TGTGCCAGTAGTATAGGCGCAAATCAGCCCCAGCATTTT
length: 16; D: TRBD1; size: .; J: TRBJ2-2; V: TRBV24-1; CDR3: CATSAAGTANTGELFF; DNA: TGTGCCACCAGTGCCGCTGGGACAGCGAACACCGGGGAGCTGTTTTTT
length: 15; D: .; size: .; J: TRBJ2-1; V: TRBV4-2; CDR3: CASSQQSTGNNEQFF; DNA: TGTGCCAGCAGCCAACAGTCGACAGGTAACAATGAGCAGTTCTTC
length: 13; D: .; size: .; J: TRBJ2-3; V: TRBV7-3; CDR3: CASSWDFTDTQYF; DNA: TGTGCCAGCAGCTGGGACTTCACAGATACGCAGTATTTT
length: 21; D: .; size: few; J: TRBJ2-6; V: TRBV6-1; CDR3: CASSEARTHNLQRSGANVLTF; DNA: TGTGCCAGCAGTGAAGCTCGGACCCATAACCTACAACGCTCTGGGGCCAACGTCCTGACTTTC
length: 15; D: TRBD1; size: .; J: TRBJ2-1; V: TRBV4-3; CDR3: CASSPDRGPYNEQFF; DNA: TGCGCCAGCAGCCCGGACAGGGGTCCCTACAATGAGCAGTTCTTC
length: 19; D: TRBD1; size: .; J: TRBJ2-7; V: TRBV7-9; CDR3: CASSPSVYGPQGQIYEQYF; DNA: TGTGCCAGCAGCCCCTCCGTCTACGGGCCACAGGGGCAGATCTACGAGCAGTACTTC
length: 17; D: .; size: .; J: TRBJ2-3; V: TRBV18; CDR3: CASSPLTGISSTDTQYF; DNA: TGTGCCAGCTCACCATTGACAGGAATCTCTAGCACAGATACGCAGTATTTT
length: 18; D: .; size: .; J: TRBJ1-3; V: TRBV14; CDR3: CASSQDGARYSSGNTIYF; DNA: TGTGCCAGCAGCCAAGATGGGGCGCGGTACTCCTCTGGAAACACCATATATTTT
length: 12; D: .; size: few; J: TRBJ1-5; V: TRBV30; CDR3: CAWNLEAQPQHF; DNA: TGTGCCTGGAATCTCGAGGCTCAGCCCCAGCATTTT
length: 16; D: TRBD1; size: .; J: TRBJ1-2; V: TRBV9; CDR3: CASSVGTGGTNYGYTF; DNA: TGTGCCAGCAGCGTAGGGACAGGGGGAACTAACTATGGCTACACCTTC
length: 13; D: .; size: .; J: TRBJ1-5; V: TRBV29-1; CDR3: CSVGQTLSGPQHF; DNA: TGCAGCGTTGGCCAGACCCTCTCAGGGCCCCAGCATTTT
length: 17; D: TRBD1; size: .; J: TRBJ1-4; V: TRBV30; CDR3: CAWGYRDRGLTNEKLFF; DNA: TGTGCCTGGGGTTACCGGGACAGGGGGCTAACTAATGAAAAACTGTTTTTT
length: 14; D: TRBD1; size: .; J: TRBJ1-1; V: TRBV5-4; CDR3: CASSLVGTGQGAFF; DNA: TGTGCCAGCAGCTTGGTCGGGACAGGGCAGGGAGCTTTCTTT
length: 11; D: .; size: .; J: TRBJ2-5; V: TRBV27; CDR3: CASSYGETQYF; DNA: TGTGCCAGCAGTTACGGAGAGACCCAGTACTTC
length: 16; D: .; size: once; J: TRBJ2-1; V: TRBV9; CDR3: CASSVVSHGPRGEQFF; DNA: TGTGCCAGCAGCGTAGTATCCCACGGGCCCCGGGGTGAGCAGTTCTTC
length: 12; D: .; size: .; J: TRBJ2-7; V: TRBV12-3/TRBV12-4; CDR3: CASSFERVKQYF; DNA: TGTGCCAGCAGTTTCGAGCGGGTCAAGCAGTACTTC
length: 16; D: TRBD1; size: .; J: TRBJ1-4; V: TRBV3-1/TRBV3-2; CDR3: CASSHRTGEANEKLFF; DNA: TGTGCCAGCAGCCACCGAACAGGGGAGGCTAATGAAAAACTGTTTTTT
length: 15; D: .; size: .; J: TRBJ1-1; V: TRBV2; CDR3: CASSDLRGDRSEAFF; DNA: TGTGCCAGCAGTGATTTGAGGGGCGACAGGTCTGAAGCTTTCTTT
length: 14; D: .; size: .; J: TRBJ1-2; V: TRBV6-5; CDR3: CASRKQGRPGGYTF; DNA: TGTGCCAGCAGGAAACAGGGCCGTCCAGGTGGCTACACCTTC
length: 15; D: .; size: .; J: TRBJ1-6; V: TRBV5-1; CDR3: CASSFEGVTGSPLHF; DNA: TGCGCCAGCAGCTTTGAAGGGGTAACGGGTTCACCCCTCCACTTT
length: 16; D: .; size: .; J: TRBJ1-1; V: TRBV24-1; CDR3: CATSDLQGWVNTEAFF; DNA: TGTGCCACCAGTGATTTGCAGGGATGGGTGAACACTGAAGCTTTCTTT
length: 18; D: .; size: .; J: TRBJ1-1; V: TRBV13; CDR3: CASSLGGEWGHSNTEAFF; DNA: TGTGCCAGCAGCTTAGGGGGCGAGTGGGGACACTCGAACACTGAAGCTTTCTTT
length: 15; D: TRBD1; size: .; J: TRBJ1-1; V: TRBV4-2; CDR3: CASSQGGTGNTEAFF; DNA: TGTGCCAGCAGCCAAGGGGGGACAGGGAACACTGAAGCTTTCTTT
length: 15; D: .; size: .; J: TRBJ2-6; V: TRBV30; CDR3: CAWSAKASGANVLTF; DNA: TGTGCCTGGAGTGCGAAGGCTTCTGGGGCCAACGTCCTGACTTTC
length: 15; D: .; size: .; J: TRBJ1-1; V: TRBV5-1; CDR3: CASSFAAEQNTEAFF; DNA: TGCGCCAGCAGCTTTGCGGCAGAACAAAACACTGAAGCTTTCTTT
length: 13; D: .; size: few; J: TRBJ2-1; V: TRBV11-3; CDR3: CASSLDLGNEQFF; DNA: TGTGCCAGCAGCTTAGATTTGGGGAATGAGCAGTTCTTC
length: 15; D: .; size: .; J: TRBJ2-3; V: TRBV19; CDR3: CASSIWVLGTDTQYF; DNA: TGTGCCAGTAGTATATGGGTGCTCGGCACAGATACGCAGTATTTT
length: 12; D: .; size: few; J: TRBJ2-7; V: TRBV6-5; CDR3: CARTTGPYEQYF; DNA: TGTGCCAGGACGACAGGCCCCTACGAGCAGTACTTC
length: 13; D: .; size: once; J: TRBJ2-1; V: TRBV28; CDR3: CASSYQIHNEQFF; DNA: TGTGCCAGCAGTTACCAGATACACAATGAGCAGTTCTTC
length: 16; D: TRBD2; size: .; J: TRBJ2-3; V: TRBV6-4; CDR3: CASSDLSGGGTDTQYF; DNA: TGTGCCAGCAGTGACTTAAGCGGGGGGGGCACAGATACGCAGTATTTT
length: 16; D: .; size: .; J: TRBJ1-2; V: TRBV3-1/TRBV3-2; CDR3: CASSDLSLGRPFGYTF; DNA: TGTGCCAGCAGCGACCTATCTTTGGGAAGGCCTTTTGGCTACACCTTC
length: 12; D: .; size: .; J: TRBJ2-7; V: TRBV3-1/TRBV3-2; CDR3: CASSQARYEQYF; DNA: TGTGCCAGCAGCCAAGCAAGGTACGAGCAGTACTTC
length: 15; D: TRBD1; size: .; J: TRBJ2-5; V: TRBV5-1; CDR3: CASSPQGQVGETQYF; DNA: TGCGCCAGCAGCCCCCAGGGACAGGTTGGGGAGACCCAGTACTTC
length: 12; D: .; size: .; J: TRBJ1-5; V: TRBV7-9; CDR3: CASSVGDQPQHF; DNA: TGTGCCAGCAGCGTAGGGGATCAGCCCCAGCATTTT
length: 13; D: .; size: few; J: TRBJ1-4; V: TRBV19; CDR3: CASMGQGIGKLFF; DNA: TGTGCCAGTATGGGGCAGGGGATCGGAAAACTGTTTTTT